The 7 T cell receptor beta chains below come from one sample, sequenced in a study of CD8 T cells in Susac syndrome. The authors reverse transcribed 0.5 to 1 ug RNA with random hexamers. Using its own MiXCR run on the immunoSEQ multiplex PCR reads, TCRdb lists one record per CDR3 protein. The profile shows 150,000 to 200,000 distinct CDR3 sequences, roughly 96% of them singletons. Specimen: CD8+ T cells from PBMCs. The source is a human donor with multiple sclerosis.

V is TRBV29-1 and J is TRBJ2-1; TRBD2 aligns across 9 bases. Germline-derived CDR1 and CDR2 are SQVTM and ANQGSEA. This CDR3 has 14 residues. Trimming at V came to 4 bases and at J to 8 bases, leaving 9 bases not matched to a gene. CDR3 DNA sequence: TGCAGCGTTGTCGGTCTAGCGGGAAGGGATGAGCAGTTCTTC. The encoded protein is CSVVGLAGRDEQFF.

The genes are TRBV29-1 and TRBJ2-3; D gene uncertain. Deletions cut 7 bases from V and 5 bases from J, with 10 bases between. This CDR3 contains 11 residues. Germline V CDR1 and CDR2: SQVTM, ANQGSEA. The CDR3 nucleotides read TGCAGCGCCCCGAGTGGAGATACGCAGTATTTT. It specifies CSAPSGDTQYF.

The V gene is TRBV5-1, the J gene TRBJ2-7, with 10 bases lining up with TRBD2. The ends lost 2 bases at V and 4 bases at J; junction bases unmatched: 15. Germline values: CDR1 SGHRS, CDR2 YFSETQ. This CDR3 contains 18 residues. The DNA for the CDR3 is TGCGCCAGCAGCTTTCGAAGTATACTAGCGGGACCACCTTACGAGCAGTACTTC. It codes for CASSFRSILAGPPYEQYF. Filled out from reference TRBV5-1 and TRBJ2-7, the complete variable domain reads KAGVTQTPRYLIKTRGQQVTLSCSPISGHRSVSWYQQTPGQGLQFLFEYFSETQRNKGNFPGRFSGRQFSNSRSEMNVSTLELGDSALYLCASSFRSILAGPPYEQYFGPGTRLTVT.

The chain has TRBV3-1 and TRBJ2-7; 7 nucleotides match TRBD2. Germline values: CDR1 LGHDT, CDR2 YNNKEL (reference sequence). The CDR3 loop spans 14 amino acids. V trimming: 6 bases; J trimming: 3 bases; junction bases outside the gene matches: 8. This CDR3 reads CASSPKPGGYEQYF. In DNA form, the CDR3 reads TGTGCCAGCAGTCCGAAACCGGGAGGCTACGAGCAGTACTTC.

This clonotype has only one observation. The CDR3 here is CATSRDLTGDTEAFF. As DNA, the CDR3 is TGTGCCACCAGCAGAGATTTGACAGGGGACACTGAAGCTTTCTTT. The chain recombines TRBV15 with TRBJ1-1; 8 nucleotides line up with TRBD1. This CDR3 is built from 15 residues. The J segment lost 3 bases and the V segment lost 0 bases, leaving 3 bases of the junction unmatched. The germline CDR1 and CDR2 sequences are LNHNV and YYDKDF (reference sequence).

The rearrangement uses TRBV5-1 and TRBJ1-1, with D perhaps TRBD1 (5 bases). Trimming shortened V by 0 bases and J by 7 bases, and 10 bases separated the two germline ends. CDR1 SGHRS and CDR2 YFSETQ come from the germline V gene. The CDR3 covers 13 residues. The CDR3 nucleotides read TGCGCCAGCAGCTTGGCCGGGGACCTTGAAGCTTTCTTT. Amino acids: CASSLAGDLEAFF.

The rearrangement links TRBV27 to TRBJ2-1; 10 positions agree with TRBD2. The V segment lost 7 bases and the J segment 9 bases; nucleotides outside the gene matches: 9. The CDR3 runs to 14 residues. The germline V gene encodes CDR1 MNHEY and CDR2 SMNVEV (reference sequence). The DNA of the CDR3 is TGTGCCAGCACAAGCGGGAGGGCCGTTGTTGAGCAGTTCTTC. It is translated as CASTSGRAVVEQFF.